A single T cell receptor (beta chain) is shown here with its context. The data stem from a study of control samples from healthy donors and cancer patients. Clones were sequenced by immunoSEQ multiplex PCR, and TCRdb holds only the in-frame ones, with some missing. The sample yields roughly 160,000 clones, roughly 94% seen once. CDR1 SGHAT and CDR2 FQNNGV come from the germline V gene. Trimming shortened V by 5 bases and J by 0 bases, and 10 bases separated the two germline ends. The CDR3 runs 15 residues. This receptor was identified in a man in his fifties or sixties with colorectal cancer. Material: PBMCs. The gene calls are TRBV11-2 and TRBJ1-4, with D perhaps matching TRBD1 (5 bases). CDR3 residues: CASSPRQTTNEKLFF. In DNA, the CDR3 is TGTGCCAGCAGCCCCCGACAGACAACTAATGAAAAACTGTTTTTT. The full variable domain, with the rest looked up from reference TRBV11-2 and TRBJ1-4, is EAGVAQSPRYKIIEKRQSVAFWCNPISGHATLYWYQQILGQGPKLLIQFQNNGVVDDSQLPKDRFSAERLKGVDSTLKIQPAKLEDSAVYLCASSPRQTTNEKLFFGSGTQLSVL.